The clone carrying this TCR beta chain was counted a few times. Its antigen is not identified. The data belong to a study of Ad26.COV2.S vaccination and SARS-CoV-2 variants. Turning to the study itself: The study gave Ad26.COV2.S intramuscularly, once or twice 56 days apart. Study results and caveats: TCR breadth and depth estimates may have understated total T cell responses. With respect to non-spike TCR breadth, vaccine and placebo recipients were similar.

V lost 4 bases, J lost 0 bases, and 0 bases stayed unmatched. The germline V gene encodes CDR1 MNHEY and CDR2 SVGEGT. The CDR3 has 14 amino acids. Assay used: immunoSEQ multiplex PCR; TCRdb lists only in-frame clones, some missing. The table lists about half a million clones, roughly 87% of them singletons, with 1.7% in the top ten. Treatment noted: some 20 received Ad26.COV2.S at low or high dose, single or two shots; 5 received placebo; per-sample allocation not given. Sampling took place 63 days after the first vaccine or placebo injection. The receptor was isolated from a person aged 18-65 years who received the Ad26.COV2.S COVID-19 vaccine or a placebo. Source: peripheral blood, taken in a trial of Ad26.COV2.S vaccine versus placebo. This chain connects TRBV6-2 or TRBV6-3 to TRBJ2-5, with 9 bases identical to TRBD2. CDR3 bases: TGTGCCAGCAGTTTAGCGGGAGACCAAGAGACCCAGTACTTC. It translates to CASSLAGDQETQYF.